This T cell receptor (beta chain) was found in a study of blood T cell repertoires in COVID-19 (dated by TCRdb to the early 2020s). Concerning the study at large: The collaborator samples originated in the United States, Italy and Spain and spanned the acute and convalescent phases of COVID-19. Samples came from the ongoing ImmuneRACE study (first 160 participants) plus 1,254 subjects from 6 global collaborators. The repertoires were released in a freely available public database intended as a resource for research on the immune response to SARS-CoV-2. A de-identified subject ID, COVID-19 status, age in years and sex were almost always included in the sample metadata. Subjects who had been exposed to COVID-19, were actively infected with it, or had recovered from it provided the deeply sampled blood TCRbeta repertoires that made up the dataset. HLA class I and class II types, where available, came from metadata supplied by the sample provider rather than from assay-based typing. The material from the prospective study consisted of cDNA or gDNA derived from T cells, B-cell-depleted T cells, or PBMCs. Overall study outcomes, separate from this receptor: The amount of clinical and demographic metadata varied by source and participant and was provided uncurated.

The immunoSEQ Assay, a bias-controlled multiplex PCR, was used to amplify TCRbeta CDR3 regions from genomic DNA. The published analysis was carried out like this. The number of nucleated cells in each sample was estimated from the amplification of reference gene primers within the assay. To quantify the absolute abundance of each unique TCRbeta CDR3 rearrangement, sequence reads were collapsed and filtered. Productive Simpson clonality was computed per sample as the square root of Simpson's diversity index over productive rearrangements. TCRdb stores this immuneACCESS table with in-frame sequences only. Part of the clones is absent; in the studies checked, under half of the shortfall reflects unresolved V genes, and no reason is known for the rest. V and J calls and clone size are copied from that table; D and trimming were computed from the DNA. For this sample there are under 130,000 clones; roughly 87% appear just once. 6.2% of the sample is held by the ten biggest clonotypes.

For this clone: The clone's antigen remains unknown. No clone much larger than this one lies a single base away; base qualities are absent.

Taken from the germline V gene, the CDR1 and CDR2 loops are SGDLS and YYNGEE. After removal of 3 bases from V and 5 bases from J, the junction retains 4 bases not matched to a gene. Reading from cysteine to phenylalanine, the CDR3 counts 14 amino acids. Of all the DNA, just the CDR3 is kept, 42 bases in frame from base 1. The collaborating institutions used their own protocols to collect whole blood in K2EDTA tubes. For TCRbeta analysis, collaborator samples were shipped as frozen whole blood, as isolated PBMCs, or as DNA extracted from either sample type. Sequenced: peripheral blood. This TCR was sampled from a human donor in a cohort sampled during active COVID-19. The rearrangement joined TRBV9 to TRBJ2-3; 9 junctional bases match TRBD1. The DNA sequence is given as TGTGCCAGCAGCGAATGGACAGGGGAAGATACGCAGTATTTT. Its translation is CASSEWTGEDTQYF.